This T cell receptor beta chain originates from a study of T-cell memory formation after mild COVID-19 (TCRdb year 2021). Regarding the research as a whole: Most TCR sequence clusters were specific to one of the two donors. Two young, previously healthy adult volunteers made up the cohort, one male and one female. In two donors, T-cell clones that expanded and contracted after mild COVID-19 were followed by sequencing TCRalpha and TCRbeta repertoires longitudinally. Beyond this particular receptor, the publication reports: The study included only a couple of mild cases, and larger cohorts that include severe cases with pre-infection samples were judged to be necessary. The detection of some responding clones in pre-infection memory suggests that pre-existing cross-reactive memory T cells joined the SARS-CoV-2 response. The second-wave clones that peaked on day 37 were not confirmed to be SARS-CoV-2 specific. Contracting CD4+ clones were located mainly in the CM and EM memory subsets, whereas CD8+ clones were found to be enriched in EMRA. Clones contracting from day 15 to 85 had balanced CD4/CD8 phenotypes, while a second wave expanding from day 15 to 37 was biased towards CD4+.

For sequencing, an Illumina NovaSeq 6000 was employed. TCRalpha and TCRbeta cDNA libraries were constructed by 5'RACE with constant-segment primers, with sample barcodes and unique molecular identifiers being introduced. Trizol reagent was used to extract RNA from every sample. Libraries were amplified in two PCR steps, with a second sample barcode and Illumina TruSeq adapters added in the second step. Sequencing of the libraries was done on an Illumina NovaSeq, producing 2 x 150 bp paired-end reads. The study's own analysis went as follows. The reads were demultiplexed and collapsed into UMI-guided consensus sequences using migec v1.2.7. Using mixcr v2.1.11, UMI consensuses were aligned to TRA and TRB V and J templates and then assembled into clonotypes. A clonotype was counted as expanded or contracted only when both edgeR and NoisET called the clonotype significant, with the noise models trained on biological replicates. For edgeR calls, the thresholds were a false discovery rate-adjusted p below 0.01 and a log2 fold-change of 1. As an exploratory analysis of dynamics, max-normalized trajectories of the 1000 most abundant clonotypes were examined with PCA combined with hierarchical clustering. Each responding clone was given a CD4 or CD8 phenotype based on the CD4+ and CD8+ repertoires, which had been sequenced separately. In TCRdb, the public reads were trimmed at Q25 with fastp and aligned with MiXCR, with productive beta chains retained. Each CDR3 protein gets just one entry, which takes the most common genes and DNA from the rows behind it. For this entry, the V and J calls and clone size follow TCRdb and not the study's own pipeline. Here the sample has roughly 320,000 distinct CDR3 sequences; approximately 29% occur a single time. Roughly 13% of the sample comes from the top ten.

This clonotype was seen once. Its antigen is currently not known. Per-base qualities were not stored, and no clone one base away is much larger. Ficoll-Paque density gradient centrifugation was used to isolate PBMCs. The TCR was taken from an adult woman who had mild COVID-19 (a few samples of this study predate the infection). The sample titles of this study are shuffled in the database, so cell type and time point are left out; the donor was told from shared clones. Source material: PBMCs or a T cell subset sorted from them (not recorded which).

The CDR3 protein: CASSAYTTGTTEAFF. The DNA reads as follows: TGTGCCAGCAGCGCATACACTACAGGGACGACTGAAGCTTTCTTT. This chain joins TRBV5-5 to TRBJ1-1, with TRBD1 tentatively as D gene (6 bases match). Reading the germline V gene (reference sequence) gives CDR1 SGHKS and CDR2 YYEKEE. Including the terminal cysteine and phenylalanine, the CDR3 comprises 15 residues. The entry retains the CDR3 DNA only, 45 bases that are in frame from base 1. V sheds 4 bases and J sheds 5 bases, leaving 18 bases between their ends.